The entry below describes one T cell receptor beta chain. Its target is unknown. The sample is drawn from a study of cytomegalovirus exposure and HLA in healthy donors. Study-level results: Most TCR sequences showed up rarely, but some public TCRs showed up in many donors. When presence/absence was analysed, sequencing depth was taken to be roughly uniform across donors. The authors listed 164 TCR beta chains as cytomegalovirus-associated.

In germline, CDR1 is LNHDA, CDR2 SQIVND (reference sequence). The CDR3 has 16 residues. The V end lost 1 base, the J end lost 6 bases, and 18 bases lay between the germline ends. With 60 Vbeta and 13 Jbeta primers, the PCR was carried out. How the authors handled the data: In a later analysis, of approximately 81 million unique beta chains, 9 million to 11 million appeared in at least two donors. Method: immunoSEQ multiplex PCR; TCRdb's copy keeps in-frame clones and lacks some. That table is the source of V, J and clone size, and D and trimming were worked out from the DNA. The sample includes 100,000 to 150,000 clones, over 70% of them seen just once.

This rearrangement joins TRBV19 to TRBJ1-2; D is perhaps TRBD1 (5 bases). This TCR was sampled from a woman between 40 and 55 years old in good health and CMV-seronegative. Sequenced sample: PBMCs. The CDR3 DNA follows: TGTGCCAGTAGTATAGGGCATCAGGGACTTGGGCATGGCTACACCTTC. Protein: CASSIGHQGLGHGYTF.